This section outlines one T cell receptor (beta chain) sequence together with its context. One junction end does not reproduce the germline sequence, and a read error may be involved. The germline CDR1 and CDR2 sequences are LGHNA and YSLEER. CDR3 size: 17 residues. CD45RO negativity and positive selection for CCR7 defined naive CD8 cells, a population that excluded terminally differentiated effector memory CD45RA+ cells. Samples underwent the assay at deep level. The assay was immunoSEQ multiplex PCR, and TCRdb's table has in-frame clones only and misses some. The repertoire holds about 750,000 clones, nearly 95% seen once, with less than 25% in the top ten. This sample stems from a study of shared clonotypes between healthy human individuals.

Material for sequencing was naive CD8+ T cells sorted from blood. The chain is built from TRBV4-3 and TRBJ2-1; D gene unclear. This TCR was sampled from a man aged 25-45 years in good health. The CDR3 bases are TGCGCCAGCACCCAAAGTGGAGCTGATAGCTCCTACAATGAGCAGTTCTTC. It specifies CASTQSGADSSYNEQFF.